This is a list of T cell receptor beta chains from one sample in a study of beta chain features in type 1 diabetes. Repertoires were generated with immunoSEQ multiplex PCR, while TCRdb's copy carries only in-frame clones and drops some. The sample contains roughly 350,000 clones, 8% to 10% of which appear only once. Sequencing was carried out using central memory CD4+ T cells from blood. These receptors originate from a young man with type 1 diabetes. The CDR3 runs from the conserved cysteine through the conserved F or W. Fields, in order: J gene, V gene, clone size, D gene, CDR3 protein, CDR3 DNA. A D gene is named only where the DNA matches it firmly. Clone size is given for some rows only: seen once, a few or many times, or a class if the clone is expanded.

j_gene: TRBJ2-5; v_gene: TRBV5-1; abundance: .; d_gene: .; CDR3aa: CASSLTAAKETQYF; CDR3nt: TGCGCCAGCAGTTTGACAGCGGCAAAAGAGACCCAGTACTTC
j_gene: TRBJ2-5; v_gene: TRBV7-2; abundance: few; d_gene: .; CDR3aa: CASSLMAGSLGETQYF; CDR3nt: TGTGCCAGCAGCCTAATGGCAGGATCCCTGGGGGAGACCCAGTACTTC
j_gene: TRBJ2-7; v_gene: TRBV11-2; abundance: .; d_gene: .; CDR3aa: CATESGGAYEQYF; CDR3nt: TGTGCCACCGAGTCAGGGGGGGCCTACGAGCAGTACTTC
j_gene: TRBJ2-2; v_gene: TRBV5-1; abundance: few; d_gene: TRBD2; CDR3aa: CASSSRLAENTGELFF; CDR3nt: TGCGCCAGCAGCTCCCGACTAGCGGAAAACACCGGGGAGCTGTTTTTT
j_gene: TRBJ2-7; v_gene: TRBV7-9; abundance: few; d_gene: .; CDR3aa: CASSLKSGLEQYF; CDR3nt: TGTGCCAGCAGCTTAAAATCCGGCTTGGAGCAGTACTTC
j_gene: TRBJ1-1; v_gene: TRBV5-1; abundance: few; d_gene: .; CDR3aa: CASRFDRISEAFF; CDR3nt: TGCGCCAGCAGATTCGACAGGATATCTGAAGCTTTCTTT
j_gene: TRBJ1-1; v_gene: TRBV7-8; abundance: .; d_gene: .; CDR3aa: CASSLHGRFNTEAFF; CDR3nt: TGTGCCAGCAGCTTACACGGCAGGTTTAACACTGAAGCTTTCTTT
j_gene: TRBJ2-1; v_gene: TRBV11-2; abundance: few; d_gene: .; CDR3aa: CASSLQPHNEQFF; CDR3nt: TGTGCCAGCAGCTTACAGCCACACAATGAGCAGTTCTTC
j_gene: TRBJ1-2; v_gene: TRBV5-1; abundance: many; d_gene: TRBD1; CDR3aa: CASSLGTGANYGYTF; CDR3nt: TGCGCCAGCAGCTTGGGGACAGGAGCTAACTATGGCTACACCTTC
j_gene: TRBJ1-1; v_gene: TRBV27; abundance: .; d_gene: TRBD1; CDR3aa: CASSRDRSEAFF; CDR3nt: TGTGCCAGCAGTCGGGACAGGTCTGAAGCTTTCTTT
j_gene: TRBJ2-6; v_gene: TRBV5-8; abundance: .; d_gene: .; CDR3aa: CASSAAGSSGANVLTF; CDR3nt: TGTGCCAGCAGCGCGGCAGGCTCCTCTGGGGCCAACGTCCTGACTTTC
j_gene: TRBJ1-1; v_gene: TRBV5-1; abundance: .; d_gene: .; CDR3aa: CASSPRSGVITEAFF; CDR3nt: TGCGCCAGCAGCCCAAGGTCGGGGGTTATCACTGAAGCTTTCTTT
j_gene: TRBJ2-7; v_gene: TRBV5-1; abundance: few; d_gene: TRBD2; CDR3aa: CASSLGPGEGYEQYF; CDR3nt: TGCGCCAGCAGCTTGGGGCCGGGGGAGGGCTACGAGCAGTACTTC
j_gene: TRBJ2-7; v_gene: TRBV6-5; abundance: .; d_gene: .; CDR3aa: CASSYSSGFSYEQYF; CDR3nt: TGTGCCAGCAGTTACTCGAGCGGGTTCTCCTACGAGCAGTACTTC
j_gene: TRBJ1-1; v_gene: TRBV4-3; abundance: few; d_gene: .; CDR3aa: CASSTGSRVTEAFF; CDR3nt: TGCGCCAGCAGCACTGGTTCAAGAGTGACTGAAGCTTTCTTT
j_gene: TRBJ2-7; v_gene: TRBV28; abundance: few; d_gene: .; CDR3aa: CASSPGAVYEQYF; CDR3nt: TGTGCCAGCAGTCCGGGGGCCGTTTACGAGCAGTACTTC
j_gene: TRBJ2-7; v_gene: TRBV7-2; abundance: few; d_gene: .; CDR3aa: CASSSISYEQYF; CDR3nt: TGTGCCAGCAGCTCGATCTCCTACGAGCAGTACTTC
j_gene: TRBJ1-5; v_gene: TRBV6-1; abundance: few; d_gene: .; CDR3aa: CASSATDQPQHF; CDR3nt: TGTGCCAGCAGCGCGACAGATCAGCCCCAGCATTTT
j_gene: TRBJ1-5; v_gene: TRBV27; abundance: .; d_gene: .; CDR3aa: CASSLKNRVDSNQPQHF; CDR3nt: TGTGCCAGCAGTCTGAAAAACCGGGTCGATAGCAATCAGCCCCAGCATTTT
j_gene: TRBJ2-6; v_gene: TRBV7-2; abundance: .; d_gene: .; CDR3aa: CASSLGGAPGANVLTF; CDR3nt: TGTGCCAGCAGCTTAGGAGGGGCGCCTGGGGCCAACGTCCTGACTTTC
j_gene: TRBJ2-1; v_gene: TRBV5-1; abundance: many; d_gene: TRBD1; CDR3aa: CASSLAGNTGEHEQFF; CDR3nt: TGCGCCAGCAGCTTGGCAGGGAATACAGGGGAGCATGAGCAGTTCTTC
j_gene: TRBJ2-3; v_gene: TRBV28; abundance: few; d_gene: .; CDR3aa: CASSLPSFPQYF; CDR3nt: TGTGCCAGCAGTTTACCCTCTTTTCCGCAGTATTTT
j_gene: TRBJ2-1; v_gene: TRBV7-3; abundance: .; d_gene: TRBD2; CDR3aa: CASSLESTSRFF; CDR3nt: TGTGCCAGCAGCTTAGAGTCGACTAGCCGGTTCTTC
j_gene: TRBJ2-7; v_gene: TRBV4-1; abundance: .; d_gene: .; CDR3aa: CASSQDPGSSDSYEQYF; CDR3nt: TGCGCCAGCAGCCAAGATCCAGGTTCTAGCGACTCCTACGAGCAGTACTTC
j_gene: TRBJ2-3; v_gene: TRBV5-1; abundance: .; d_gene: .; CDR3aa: CASSSGGGIGTDTQYF; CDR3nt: TGCGCCAGCAGCTCCGGAGGGGGGATCGGCACAGATACGCAGTATTTT
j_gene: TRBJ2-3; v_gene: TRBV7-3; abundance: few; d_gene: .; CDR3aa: CASTHGDTQYF; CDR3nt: TGTGCCAGCACCCACGGAGATACGCAGTATTTT
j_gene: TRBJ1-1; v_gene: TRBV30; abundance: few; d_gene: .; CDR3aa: CAWGTMWGEAFF; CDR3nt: TGTGCCTGGGGTACGATGTGGGGGGAAGCTTTCTTT
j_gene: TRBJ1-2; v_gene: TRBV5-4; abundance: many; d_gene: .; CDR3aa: CASSVQGTGYTF; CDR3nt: TGTGCCAGCAGCGTGCAGGGGACTGGCTACACCTTC
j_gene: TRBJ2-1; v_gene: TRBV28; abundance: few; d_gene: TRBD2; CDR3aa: CASSSRLAAQYNEQFF; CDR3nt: TGTGCCAGCAGCTCCCGACTAGCGGCTCAATACAATGAGCAGTTCTTC
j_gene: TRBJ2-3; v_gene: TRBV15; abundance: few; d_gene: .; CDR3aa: CATSRDKTTSTDTQYF; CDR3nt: TGTGCCACCAGCAGAGACAAGACCACTAGCACAGATACGCAGTATTTT
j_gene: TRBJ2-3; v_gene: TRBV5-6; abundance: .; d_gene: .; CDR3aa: CASSLYLAVSTDTQYF; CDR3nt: TGTGCCAGCAGCTTGTACCTAGCCGTTAGCACAGATACGCAGTATTTT
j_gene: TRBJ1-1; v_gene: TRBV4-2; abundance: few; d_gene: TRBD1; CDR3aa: CASSQALYPGQGSTEAFF; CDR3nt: TGTGCCAGCAGCCAAGCTTTGTACCCGGGACAGGGGAGCACTGAAGCTTTCTTT
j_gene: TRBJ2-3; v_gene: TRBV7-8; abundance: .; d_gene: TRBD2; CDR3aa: CASSPGLAGMTDTQYF; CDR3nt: TGTGCCAGCAGCCCGGGGCTAGCGGGAATGACAGATACGCAGTATTTT
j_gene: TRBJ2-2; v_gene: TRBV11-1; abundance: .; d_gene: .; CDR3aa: CASSLIQTGELFF; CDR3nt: TGTGCCAGCAGCTTGATTCAAACCGGGGAGCTGTTTTTT
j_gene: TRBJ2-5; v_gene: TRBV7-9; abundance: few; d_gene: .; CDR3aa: CASSLGPRSQETQYF; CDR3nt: TGTGCCAGCAGCTTAGGTCCTCGTTCCCAAGAGACCCAGTACTTC
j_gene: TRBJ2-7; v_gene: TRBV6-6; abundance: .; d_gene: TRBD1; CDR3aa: CASRTGTGVYEQYF; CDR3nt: TGTGCCAGCAGGACCGGGACAGGGGTGTACGAGCAGTACTTC
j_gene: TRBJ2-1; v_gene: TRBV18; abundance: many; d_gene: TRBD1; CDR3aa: CASSLDRDNEQFF; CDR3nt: TGTGCCAGCTCACTGGACAGGGACAATGAGCAGTTCTTC
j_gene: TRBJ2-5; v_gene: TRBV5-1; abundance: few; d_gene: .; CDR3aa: CASSLRTREETQYF; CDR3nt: TGCGCCAGCAGCTTGCGTACTAGGGAAGAGACCCAGTACTTC
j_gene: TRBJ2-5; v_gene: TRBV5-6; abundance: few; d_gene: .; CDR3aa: CASSLRLGETQYF; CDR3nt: TGTGCCAGCAGCTTGAGGCTGGGGGAGACCCAGTACTTC
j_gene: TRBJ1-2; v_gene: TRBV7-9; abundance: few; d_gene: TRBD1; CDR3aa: CASSSQTGPGYTF; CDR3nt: TGTGCCAGCAGCTCGCAGACAGGGCCCGGCTACACCTTC
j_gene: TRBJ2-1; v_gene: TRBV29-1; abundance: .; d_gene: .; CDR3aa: CSVEPTGSSYNEQFF; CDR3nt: TGCAGCGTTGAACCTACAGGAAGCTCCTACAATGAGCAGTTCTTC
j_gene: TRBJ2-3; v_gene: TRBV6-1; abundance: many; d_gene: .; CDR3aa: CASSEGPHTQYF; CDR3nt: TGTGCCAGCAGTGAAGGACCCCATACGCAGTATTTT
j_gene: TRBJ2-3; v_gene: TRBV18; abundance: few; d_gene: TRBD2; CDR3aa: CASSRTSDTDTQYF; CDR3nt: TGTGCCAGCTCAAGGACTAGCGACACAGATACGCAGTATTTT
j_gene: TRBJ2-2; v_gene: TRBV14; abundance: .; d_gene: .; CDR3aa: CASSLLTRPLVSHGELFF; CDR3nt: TGTGCCAGCAGCCTCCTGACCCGCCCTTTGGTCTCCCACGGGGAGCTGTTTTTT
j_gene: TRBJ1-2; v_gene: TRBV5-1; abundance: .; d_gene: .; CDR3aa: CASSLSQYDGYTF; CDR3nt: TGCGCCAGCAGCTTGAGTCAGTACGATGGCTACACCTTC
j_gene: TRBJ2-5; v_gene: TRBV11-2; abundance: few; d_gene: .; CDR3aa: CASSLVGSGPETQYF; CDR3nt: TGTGCCAGCAGCTTAGTGGGGTCCGGCCCGGAGACCCAGTACTTC
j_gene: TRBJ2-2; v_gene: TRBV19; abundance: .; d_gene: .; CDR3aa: CASSIGSREGLFF; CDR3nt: TGTGCCAGTAGTATAGGATCTAGGGAAGGGCTGTTTTTT
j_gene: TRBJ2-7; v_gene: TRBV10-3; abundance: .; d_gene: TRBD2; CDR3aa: CAIREGIAGIGEQYF; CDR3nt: TGTGCCATCAGGGAAGGCATAGCGGGAATCGGCGAGCAGTACTTC
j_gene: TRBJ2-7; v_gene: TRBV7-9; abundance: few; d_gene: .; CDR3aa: CASSLMAGVMNEQYF; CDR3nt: TGTGCCAGCAGCTTAATGGCAGGGGTAATGAACGAGCAGTACTTC